These 6 T cell receptor delta chains originate from one sample sequenced in a study of gamma-delta chains in newborns, infants, children (dated 2019 in TCRdb). These reads were obtained on an Illumina MiSeq. TCRdb reprocessed the public data with the CATT caller; entries with the same nucleotide sequence were combined afterwards. The sample contains around 1,500 delta-chain clones, around 38% of them found a single time. Clones ranked in the top ten supply about a sixth of the sample. The sequenced sample consisted of blood. The origin of the receptors is a child who had a fever.

Points on this clone: One base away lies a much larger clone, so this may be a sequencing read error. The chain is built from TRDV2 and TRDJ1; D is perhaps TRDD3 (6 bases). The CDR3 loop spans 17 amino acids. Trimming removed 0 bases from V and 4 bases from J, with 20 bases in between. CDR1 is GEAIGNYY and CDR2 is EKD in the germline V gene. The CDR3 reads CACDTVDRDRYNDKLIF. In DNA form, the CDR3 reads TGTGCCTGTGACACCGTGGATAGGGATAGATACAACGATAAACTCATCTTT.

This clone has just one count. This sequence joins TRDV2 and TRDJ1; possible D gene TRDD3, 5 bases. The CDR3 spans 16 residues. Germline V lookup: CDR1 GEAIGNYY, CDR2 EKD. V was clipped by 3 bases and J by 2 bases, with 18 bases between them. This CDR3 reads CACDSLMGSITDKLIF. CDR3 in DNA: TGTGCCTGTGACTCCTTGATGGGGAGTATTACCGATAAACTCATCTTT.

A note on this clone: The junction departs from germline at one end; a sequencing error may be responsible. This rearrangement joins TRDV1 to TRDJ1; TRDD3 matches 9 bases. Germline values: CDR1 TSWWSYY, CDR2 QGS. CDR3 length equals 17 residues. CDR3: CALGELRGIQDTDKPIF. DNA for the CDR3: TGTGCTCTTGGGGAACTTCGGGGGATACAGGACACCGATAAACCCATCTTT.

This clone has just a few counts. The V gene is TRDV1, the J gene TRDJ1, with TRDD3 matching 7 bases. The V segment lost 4 bases and the J segment 1 base; nucleotides outside the gene matches: 18. Germline-derived CDR1 and CDR2 are TSWWSYY and QGS. This CDR3 has 19 amino acids. CDR3 residues: CALGVLRAFAHWGTDKLIF. The DNA for the CDR3 is TGTGCTCTTGGGGTCCTCCGGGCCTTCGCCCACTGGGGCACCGATAAACTCATCTTT.

This clone is labeled as large. The rearrangement uses TRDV2 and TRDJ1; TRDD3 matches 8 bases. The V segment lost 3 bases and the J segment 1 base; nucleotides outside the gene matches: 6. This CDR3 is built from 15 residues. Germline-derived CDR1 and CDR2 are GEAIGNYY and EKD. CDR3 region: CACDLLGVLTDKLIF. The CDR3 nucleotides read TGTGCCTGTGACCTACTGGGGGTCCTCACCGATAAACTCATCTTT.

Concerning this clone itself: This may be a read error: a much more frequent sequence differs by one nucleotide. This sample also contains other DNA sequences that code for the same CDR3. The chain recombines TRDV2 with TRDJ1; D perhaps matches TRDD3 (6 bases). Germline CDR1 and CDR2: GEAIGNYY and EKD. The CDR3 covers 15 residues. The V end was cut by 0 bases, the J end by 4 bases, with 14 bases between. The CDR3 loop reads CACDTVGGYFDKLIF. The DNA for the CDR3 is TGTGCCTGTGACACCGTTGGGGGGTACTTCGATAAACTCATCTTT.